The clone carrying this T cell receptor beta chain was seen a few times. V lost 4 bases to trimming and J lost 4 bases; unmatched junction nucleotides: 4. The germline V gene has CDR1 SQVTM and CDR2 ANQGSEA. The CDR3 has 15 residues. This specimen belongs to a study of identical twins' blood T cells. One entry per CDR3 protein results from TCRdb running MiXCR on the 5' RACE reads. The sample holds about 370,000 distinct CDR3 sequences, 28% seen once. The chain is built from TRBV29-1 and TRBJ1-4, with 12 bases matching TRBD1. This clonotype was obtained from a woman between 18 and 50 years old in good health. Sequenced: PBMCs. Written as DNA, the CDR3 is TGCAGCGTTGGTGGGACAGGGGGCAATAATGAAAAACTGTTTTTT. It codes for CSVGGTGGNNEKLFF.